This T cell receptor (beta chain) was identified during a study of beta chain features in type 1 diabetes. Findings of the study overall: Among patients with Type 1 diabetes, TCRB CDR3s were moderately but significantly shorter in every one of the four CD4+ subsets. Patients' naive, central memory and Treg TCRB repertoires seemed closer to one another than those of healthy donors. In cDNA sequencing, cells with high TCR expression could be over-represented.

The authors took one heparinised blood draw, averaging about 116 mL, from each donor. Populations isolated by sorting all had purity greater than 95%. This clone was detected a few times. Its antigen is undetermined. Expressed TCRB transcripts were sequenced because the entire RNA isolate underwent reverse transcription. Sequenced by immunoSEQ multiplex PCR; TCRdb stores in-frame clones only, minus some. This sample yields roughly 300,000 clones, of which 13% to 15% are seen a single time; 0.017% belongs to the top ten. Germline CDR1 is MDHEN and CDR2 is SYDVKM. The CDR3 has 13 amino acids. Trimming removed 9 bases from V and 0 bases from J, with 6 bases in between.

The sequence came from a man aged 25-45 years with type 1 diabetes. This rearrangement joins TRBV28 to TRBJ2-6, with D uncertain. Specimen: naive CD4+ T cells from blood. The CDR3 reads CASYSSGANVLTF. In nucleotides, the CDR3 is TGTGCCAGTTATTCCTCTGGGGCCAACGTCCTGACTTTC. Drawing the rest from reference TRBV28 and TRBJ2-6, the complete variable domain is DVKVTQSSRYLVKRTGEKVFLECVQDMDHENMFWYRQDPGLGLRLIYFSYDVKMKEKGDIPEGYSVSREKKERFSLILESASTNQTSMYLCASYSSGANVLTFGAGSRLTVL.